This TCR beta chain was documented in a study of blood T cell repertoires in COVID-19. Study-level information: There were acute and convalescent COVID-19 samples, and they came from the United States, Italy and Spain.

Seattle patients were enrolled during active infection and followed longitudinally. As handled by the study authors: Scientists estimated how many nucleated cells there were by amplifying reference gene primers. Libraries were prepared by immunoSEQ multiplex PCR; TCRdb keeps only in-frame clonotypes and omits some of them. The DNA was the basis for D and trimming; V, J and clone size are from that table. The sample contains roughly 68,000 clones, approximately 90% of which appear only once. Sequencing input: peripheral blood. The TCR was taken from a woman between 45 and 65 years old with COVID-19, enrolled during active disease.

The CDR3 loop is CASSWSGGASNTEAFF. Written as DNA, the CDR3 is TGCGCCAGCAGCTGGAGTGGGGGCGCCTCGAACACTGAAGCTTTCTTT. V and J are TRBV5-1 and TRBJ1-1, with a tentative D call TRBD1 (6 bases). This CDR3 has 16 amino acids. CDR1 is SGHRS, CDR2 YFSETQ, per germline. The V end lost 3 bases, the J end lost 1 base, and 16 bases lay between the germline ends.